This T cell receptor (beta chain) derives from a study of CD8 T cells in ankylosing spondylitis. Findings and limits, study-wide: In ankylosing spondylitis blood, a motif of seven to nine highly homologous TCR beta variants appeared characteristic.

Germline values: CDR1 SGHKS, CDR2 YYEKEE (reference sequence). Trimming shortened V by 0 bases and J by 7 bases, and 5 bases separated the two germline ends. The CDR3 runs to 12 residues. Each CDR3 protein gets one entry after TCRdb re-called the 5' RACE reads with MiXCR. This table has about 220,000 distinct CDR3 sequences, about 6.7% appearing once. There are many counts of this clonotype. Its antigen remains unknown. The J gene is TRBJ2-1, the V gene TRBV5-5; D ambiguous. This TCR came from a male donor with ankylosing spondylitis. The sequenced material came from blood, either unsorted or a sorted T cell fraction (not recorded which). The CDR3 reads CASSLAVNEQFF. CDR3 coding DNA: TGTGCCAGCAGCTTGGCGGTAAATGAGCAGTTCTTC.